Listed here are 25 T cell receptor beta chains from one sample, sequenced in a study of cytomegalovirus exposure and HLA in healthy donors. Clones were read by immunoSEQ multiplex PCR, and TCRdb kept only the in-frame ones, dropping some. The profile covers some 170,000 clones, with around 85% appearing a single time and about 2% taken by the ten largest. Sequencing input: PBMCs. The source of these receptors is a man aged 30-40 years in good health and CMV-seropositive.

This clone was seen only a few times. The V and J genes are TRBV18 and TRBJ2-7; 8 bases match TRBD2. This CDR3 region has 15 residues. Germline assignment: CDR1 KGHSH and CDR2 LQKENI. V lost 1 base, J lost 3 bases, and 5 bases stayed unmatched. The chain's CDR3 is CASSPQSGGLYEQYF. The CDR3, as DNA: TGTGCCAGCTCACCACAGAGCGGGGGCCTCTACGAGCAGTACTTC.

This clone was seen a single time. This rearrangement joins TRBV7-6 to TRBJ2-7; TRBD1 agrees at 11 bases. The CDR3 is 15 residues long. Germline V gives CDR1 SGHVS, CDR2 FNYEAQ. The ends lost 1 base at V and 2 bases at J; junction bases unmatched: 1. The CDR3 here is CASSLEGQGAYEQYF. CDR3 DNA: TGTGCCAGCAGCTTAGAGGGACAGGGGGCCTACGAGCAGTACTTC.

The chain employs TRBV15 and TRBJ2-1; 7 bases are a match to TRBD2. The CDR3 is 16 amino acids. V gave up 0 bases and J gave up 10 bases; unmatched junction bases: 12. The V gene's germline CDR1 is LNHNV and CDR2 YYDKDF (reference sequence). CDR3 DNA sequence: TGTGCCACCAGCAGAGATTGGGGGGGGGTCAGTACGGAGCAGTTCTTC. Translation gives CATSRDWGGVSTEQFF.

The chain recombines TRBV5-6 with TRBJ2-1, with 7 nucleotides matching TRBD1. The CDR3 covers 15 residues. Germline V gene lookup returns CDR1 SGHDT and CDR2 YYEEEE. Losses at the gene ends were 5 bases for V and 6 bases for J; bases not matched to a gene: 11. The CDR3 is CASSRDRRYSNEQFF. The CDR3 DNA reads TGTGCCAGCAGTCGGGACAGACGGTACTCCAATGAGCAGTTCTTC.

This chain connects TRBV7-6 to TRBJ2-2; 11 nucleotides match TRBD1. Looked up from germline, CDR1 is SGHVS and CDR2 is FNYEAQ. CDR3 length: 17 residues. The trim removed 1 base at V and 3 bases at J, leaving 4 bases unmatched. CDR3: CASSLGGQGEYTGELFF. For the CDR3, the DNA is TGTGCCAGCAGCTTAGGGGGACAGGGGGAATACACCGGGGAGCTGTTTTTT.

The chain couples TRBV7-2 to TRBJ2-3; 9 positions match TRBD2. Germline CDR1 reads SGHTA; CDR2 reads FQGNSA. The CDR3 is 16 residues long. The trim removed 5 bases at V and 5 bases at J, leaving 11 bases unmatched. The CDR3 region is CASSRGASGAKDTQYF. In nucleotides, the CDR3 is TGTGCCAGCAGCCGCGGGGCTAGCGGGGCGAAAGATACGCAGTATTTT.

The chain joins TRBV19 to TRBJ1-2; 9 bases line up with TRBD1. Trimming removed 5 bases from V and 6 bases from J; junction bases left unmatched: 10. From germline, CDR1 is LNHDA and CDR2 SQIVND (reference sequence). This CDR3 is built from 15 residues. CDR3 residues: CASSATGGDGNGYTF. The CDR3 DNA reads TGTGCCAGTAGTGCAACAGGGGGCGACGGAAATGGCTACACCTTC.

The V gene is TRBV29-1, the J gene TRBJ1-6; TRBD1 aligns across 7 bases. CDR1 SQVTM and CDR2 ANQGSEA come from the germline V gene. J lost 12 bases, V lost 7 bases, and 12 bases had no gene match. CDR3 length: 13 residues. The CDR3 coding sequence is TGCAGCGCTAGGGACAGCCTAAAAGGACCCCTCCACTTT. Translated: CSARDSLKGPLHF.

V and J are TRBV5-1 and TRBJ1-6, with 8 bases identical to TRBD1. Trimming removed 1 base from V and 5 bases from J; junction bases left unmatched: 5. Germline V gives CDR1 SGHRS, CDR2 YFSETQ. There are 16 residues in the CDR3. The CDR3 region is CASSLTQGANNSPLHF. The DNA of the CDR3 is TGCGCCAGCAGCTTGACGCAGGGGGCGAATAATTCACCCCTCCACTTT.

In DNA, the CDR3 is TGTGCCAGCTCCGCTGGGACAGCGAACACCGGGGAGCTGTTTTTT. As protein: CASSAGTANTGELFF. The chain carries TRBV7-3 and TRBJ2-2; TRBD1 matches at 7 bases. This CDR3 spans 15 amino acids. V was clipped by 8 bases and J by 0 bases; unmatched bases: 6. Per germline, CDR1 SGHTA and CDR2 FQGTGA.

This chain connects TRBV7-6 to TRBJ1-5, with TRBD1 matching 7 bases. After removal of 0 bases from V and 4 bases from J, the junction contained 3 bases not matched to a gene. Germline values: CDR1 SGHVS, CDR2 FNYEAQ. The CDR3 consists of 15 residues. Here the CDR3 reads CASSLATGLNQPQHF. The CDR3 bases are TGTGCCAGCAGCTTAGCGACAGGGTTGAATCAGCCCCAGCATTTT.

The chain is built from TRBV18 and TRBJ1-1; D is ambiguous. The V end was cut by 1 base, the J end by 1 base, with 10 bases between. This CDR3 region has 15 residues. Germline values: CDR1 KGHSH, CDR2 LQKENI. CDR3 coding DNA: TGTGCCAGCTCACCACTCGCGGGGAGGAACACTGAAGCTTTCTTT. Protein: CASSPLAGRNTEAFF.

CDR3 residues: CATSRERGLAYEYEQYF. In DNA, the CDR3 is TGTGCCACCAGCAGAGAACGTGGCTTAGCATATGAGTACGAGCAGTACTTC. The chain couples TRBV15 to TRBJ2-7; D gene ambiguous. Germline assignment: CDR1 LNHNV and CDR2 YYDKDF (reference sequence). The CDR3 contains 17 residues. Trimming took off 0 bases at V and 4 bases at J, with 19 bases between the two ends.

J is TRBJ1-2 and V is TRBV29-1; 9 bases agree with TRBD1. Trimming cost V 7 bases and J 8 bases; bases outside gene matches: 14. The CDR3 length is 14 residues. Germline V lookup: CDR1 SQVTM, CDR2 ANQGSEA. CDR3 sequence (DNA): TGCAGCGCTAAACACCGGGACAGGGTTATCGGCTACACCTTC. It codes for CSAKHRDRVIGYTF.

V and J are TRBV28 and TRBJ2-7; TRBD1 aligns across 7 bases. The germline V gene has CDR1 MDHEN and CDR2 SYDVKM. V shed 8 bases and J 0 bases; nucleotides not matched to a gene: 7. This CDR3 contains 14 residues. Written as DNA, the CDR3 is TGTGCCAGCCTAGGACAGGCGACCTCCTACGAGCAGTACTTC. It yields the protein CASLGQATSYEQYF.

This chain links TRBV11-2 with TRBJ2-5, with TRBD2 identical over 9 bases. Germline CDR1 reads SGHAT; CDR2 reads FQNNGV. Unmatched junction bases numbered 11, after V lost 4 bases and J lost 5 bases. The CDR3 runs 16 residues. Here the CDR3 reads CASSSSAGGPRETQYF. CDR3 sequence (DNA): TGTGCCAGCAGCTCATCCGCGGGGGGGCCGCGGGAGACCCAGTACTTC.

The chain carries TRBV4-3 and TRBJ2-5, with 14 nucleotides matching TRBD2. Germline V gives CDR1 LGHNA, CDR2 YSLEER. V shed 0 bases, J shed 1 base, and the junction held 4 bases outside the gene matches. The CDR3 runs 18 residues. As DNA, the CDR3 is TGCGCCAGCAGCCAAGAGACTAGCGGGGGGGAGTCCCAAGAGACCCAGTACTTC. Amino acids: CASSQETSGGESQETQYF.

J is TRBJ2-1 and V is TRBV27, with 10 positions matching TRBD2. The CDR3 loop spans 14 amino acids. Germline V CDR1 and CDR2: MNHEY, SMNVEV (reference sequence). Trimming took 6 bases from V and 7 from J; bases not matched to a gene: 6. The CDR3, as DNA: TGTGCCAGCAGAGCGGGGGGGCCAATAAATGAGCAGTTCTTC. Translating gives CASRAGGPINEQFF.

The chain combines TRBV19 with TRBJ1-2; 7 nucleotides align to TRBD1. V lost 6 bases, J lost 7 bases, and 8 bases stayed unmatched. The germline gives CDR1 LNHDA, CDR2 SQIVND (reference sequence). The CDR3 covers 13 residues. The CDR3 sequence: CASRTGTVSGYTF. CDR3 DNA: TGTGCCAGTAGGACAGGGACTGTAAGTGGCTACACCTTC.

The J gene is TRBJ2-7, the V gene TRBV19; TRBD2 matches at 8 bases. The CDR3 covers 14 residues. Germline loops: CDR1 LNHDA, CDR2 SQIVND (reference sequence). The trim removed 1 base at V and 3 bases at J, leaving 2 bases unmatched. This CDR3 is CASSIGTSNYEQYF. As DNA, the CDR3 is TGTGCCAGTAGTATAGGGACTAGCAACTACGAGCAGTACTTC.

This clone appeared a single time. The CDR3, as DNA: TGTGCCTGGAGCCTCTATACCCACAGGGGTAATGAAAAACTGTTTTTT. Its protein product is CAWSLYTHRGNEKLFF. The chain couples TRBV30 to TRBJ1-4, with TRBD1 identical over 7 bases. CDR1 GTSNPN and CDR2 SVGIG come from the germline V gene (reference sequence). The V and J ends lost 3 bases and 4 bases, in that order; junction bases with no gene match: 11. The CDR3 is 16 amino acids.

V usage is TRBV27 and J usage is TRBJ2-7; D not resolved. V was clipped by 5 bases and J by 6 bases, with 14 bases between them. Germline CDR1 reads MNHEY; CDR2 reads SMNVEV (reference sequence). CDR3 length: 13 amino acids. Here the CDR3 DNA reads TGTGCCAGCAGTCTTCGAGGCTGGCGCGAGCAGTACTTC. Translated: CASSLRGWREQYF.

The chain combines TRBV4-3 with TRBJ1-6; possibly TRBD1 for D (6 bases). V was pared by 4 bases and J by 9 bases, with 16 bases between. The germline gives CDR1 LGHNA, CDR2 YSLEER. The CDR3 covers 15 residues. CDR3 nucleotides: TGCGCCAGCAGCCGGGGGGGGGCGCGTCTTTCACCCCTCCACTTT. Protein sequence: CASSRGGARLSPLHF.

This chain uses TRBV11-2 with TRBJ2-5; D possibly corresponds to TRBD2 (6 bases). Germline CDR1 is SGHAT and CDR2 is FQNNGV. The CDR3 totals 16 residues. V gave up 0 bases and J gave up 2 bases, with 13 bases separating them. The CDR3 reads CASSLDLAGRQETQYF. CDR3 bases: TGTGCCAGCAGCTTAGATCTGGCGGGGAGACAAGAGACCCAGTACTTC.

This chain joins TRBV29-1 and TRBJ2-7, with D perhaps TRBD1 (5 bases). There are 13 residues in the CDR3. Trimming left V 4 bases short and J 4 bases short, with 14 bases between. Per the germline V gene, CDR1 is SQVTM and CDR2 is ANQGSEA. CDR3 protein: CSVVNTGPYEQYF. DNA of the CDR3: TGCAGCGTTGTAAACACAGGCCCTTACGAGCAGTACTTC.